One sample yielded the 25 T cell receptor beta chains listed below, sequenced in a study of Graves' ophthalmopathy and Graves' hyperthyroidism (dated by TCRdb to 2016 to 2019). TCRdb lists the instrument as Illumina HiSeq 2000. TCR beta CDR3 regions were amplified from RNA transcripts for repertoire sequencing. The first round of RT-PCR was done with HTBI primers and the Qiagen OneStep RT-PCR kit, and was followed by a second round of multiplex PCR, then size selection and purification. TCRdb trimmed public reads at Q25 via fastp, called clones via MiXCR and kept in-frame beta chains. Rows are combined by CDR3 protein, so each entry shows the most common genes and DNA. Recorded for this sample are around 1.1 million distinct CDR3 sequences; roughly two fifths of them occurred a single time. The ten biggest clones cover 8.5% to 14% of the sample. Sequenced sample: peripheral blood or thyroid tissue (not recorded which). The receptors were gathered from an adult man with Graves' hyperthyroidism.

This clonotype was seen a few times. The gene calls are TRBV6-6 and TRBJ2-5; D might be TRBD2 (6 bases). Germline CDR1 MNHNY, CDR2 SVGAGI (reference sequence). V dropped 5 bases and J dropped 7 bases, with 14 bases sitting between them. This CDR3 is 13 amino acids long. The CDR3 loop reads CASSARGSGTQYF. CDR3 bases: TGTGCCAGCAGTGCACGGGGGTCGGGGACCCAGTACTTC.

This clonotype has ten or more counts. This chain links TRBV20-1 with TRBJ1-2, with D tentatively TRBD1 (6 bases). This CDR3 has 13 amino acids. Trimming left V 2 bases short and J 5 bases short, with 12 bases between. CDR1 and CDR2 (germline): DFQATT, SNEGSKA (reference sequence). The CDR3 DNA follows: TGCAGTGCTAGATTCCCGGGACATTATGGCTACACCTTC. Translated: CSARFPGHYGYTF.

V and J are TRBV4-1 and TRBJ2-5; 11 bases line up with TRBD2. Germline CDR1 is MGHRA and CDR2 is YSYEKL. The CDR3 spans 16 residues. J gave up 1 base and V 3 bases, and 4 bases lay outside the gene matches. The CDR3 sequence: CASSHPSGGCQETQYF. As DNA, the CDR3 is TGCGCCAGCAGCCATCCTAGCGGGGGGTGCCAAGAGACCCAGTACTTC.

J is TRBJ2-1 and V is TRBV29-1; tentatively, D is TRBD1 or TRBD2 (5 bases each). The CDR3 contains 14 residues. V was shortened by 5 bases and J by 6 bases, with 17 bases between the two germline ends. Germline CDR1 SQVTM, CDR2 ANQGSEA. Here the CDR3 DNA reads TGCAGCGTTTGGGGAGCCAGGGAAACCAATGAGCAGTTCTTC. It codes for CSVWGARETNEQFF.

This clonotype has only a few counts. The rearrangement joins TRBV4-3 to TRBJ2-7; weak D call: TRBD1 (6 bases). The CDR3 length is 16 residues. Trimming left V 0 bases short and J 3 bases short, with 15 bases between. The germline V gene has CDR1 LGHNA and CDR2 YSLEER. The CDR3 sequence: CASSQDLSPGDYEQYF. The CDR3 nucleotides are TGCGCCAGCAGCCAAGATCTGAGTCCAGGGGACTACGAGCAGTACTTC.

This clonotype came up many times. The chain employs TRBV4-3 and TRBJ2-7, with D tentatively TRBD2 (7 bases). There are 16 residues in the CDR3. Germline CDR1 is LGHNA and CDR2 is YSLEER. The V gene lost 0 bases and the J gene lost 6 bases, with 18 bases spanning the gap. This CDR3 reads CASSQDLGGPIREQYF. The CDR3 DNA reads TGCGCCAGCAGCCAAGATTTGGGGGGGCCCATTCGCGAGCAGTACTTC.

This clonotype appeared many times. The V gene is TRBV7-2, the J gene TRBJ2-7; TRBD1 or TRBD2 may be the D gene (5 bases each). The germline V gene has CDR1 SGHTA and CDR2 FQGNSA. Deletions cut 3 bases from V and 1 base from J, with 13 bases between. The CDR3 is made up of 15 amino acids. The CDR3 here is CASSFGFGGSYEQYF. In DNA form, the CDR3 reads TGTGCCAGCAGCTTCGGATTTGGGGGATCCTACGAGCAGTACTTC.

V usage is TRBV28 and J usage is TRBJ2-7, with 11 bases matching TRBD2. Germline V gene lookup returns CDR1 MDHEN and CDR2 SYDVKM. CDR3 size: 14 residues. The V segment lost 4 bases and the J segment 4 bases; nucleotides outside the gene matches: 3. The CDR3 protein is CASSSRLAGYEQYF. DNA for the CDR3: TGTGCCAGCAGTTCCCGACTAGCGGGGTACGAGCAGTACTTC. The full variable domain, with the rest looked up from reference TRBV28 and TRBJ2-7, is DVKVTQSSRYLVKRTGEKVFLECVQDMDHENMFWYRQDPGLGLRLIYFSYDVKMKEKGDIPEGYSVSREKKERFSLILESASTNQTSMYLCASSSRLAGYEQYFGPGTRLTVT.

The chain couples TRBV13 to TRBJ2-2; 12 bases fit TRBD2. Germline V gives CDR1 PRHDT, CDR2 FYEKMQ (reference sequence). V lost 10 bases to trimming and J lost 4 bases; unmatched junction nucleotides: 7. The CDR3 runs 15 residues. CDR3 residues: CATRLAGAGTGELFF. CDR3 DNA sequence: TGTGCCACGAGACTAGCGGGAGCCGGCACCGGGGAGCTGTTTTTT.

The chain is built from TRBV29-1 and TRBJ2-5; D unclear. CDR1 and CDR2 from the germline V gene are SQVTM and ANQGSEA. This CDR3 is built from 12 residues. Trimming took off 8 bases at V and 2 bases at J, with 12 bases between the two ends. CDR3 DNA sequence: TGCAGCTTAGTTCAGGAGCAAGAGACCCAGTACTTC. Amino acid sequence: CSLVQEQETQYF.

As DNA, the CDR3 is TGCAGCATCCGGCGGCAGGGGGCGCAGGAGACCCAGTACTTC. Encoded protein: CSIRRQGAQETQYF. The chain couples TRBV20-1 to TRBJ2-5, with TRBD1 matching over 8 bases. CDR1 and CDR2 from the germline V gene are DFQATT and SNEGSKA (reference sequence). The length of the CDR3 is 14 residues.

In its sample, this clonotype was seen many times. The chain combines TRBV7-2 with TRBJ2-7, with D maybe TRBD2 (5 bases). V was clipped by 6 bases and J by 3 bases, with 12 bases between them. Germline V CDR1 and CDR2: SGHTA, FQGNSA. This CDR3 is 13 amino acids long. Here the CDR3 DNA reads TGTGCCAGCAGGAGGGCCCTGGGCTACGAGCAGTACTTC. Translation gives CASRRALGYEQYF.

This clonotype showed up many times. This rearrangement joins TRBV19 to TRBJ1-5; TRBD1 aligns across 8 bases. The length of the CDR3 is 15 residues. Germline lookup yields CDR1 LNHDA and CDR2 SQIVND (reference sequence). Trimming cost V 3 bases and J 2 bases; bases outside gene matches: 3. This CDR3 is CASSMTGERNQPQHF. In DNA form, the CDR3 reads TGTGCCAGTAGTATGACAGGGGAGCGCAATCAGCCCCAGCATTTT.

This clonotype was seen many times. V and J are TRBV6-6 and TRBJ1-5; D is unresolved. V was shortened by 1 base and J by 6 bases, with 13 bases between the two germline ends. There are 15 residues in the CDR3. Per germline, CDR1 MNHNY and CDR2 SVGAGI (reference sequence). The CDR3, as DNA: TGTGCCAGCAGTTACTTGGGCGGCGCATTTCAGCCCCAGCATTTT. Protein: CASSYLGGAFQPQHF.

The chain joins TRBV10-3 to TRBJ1-5; D is unresolved. Germline-derived CDR1 and CDR2 are ENHRY and SYGVKD. The CDR3 runs 16 residues. V was clipped by 10 bases and J by 2 bases, with 21 bases between them. The CDR3 DNA reads TGTGCCAGCTCGCCCATTGGGTTTAGTGGCAATCAGCCCCAGCATTTT. It codes for CASSPIGFSGNQPQHF.

This rearrangement joins TRBV7-2 to TRBJ1-5; no reliable D call. Germline V gene sequence: CDR1 SGHTA, CDR2 FQGNSA. Deletions cut 3 bases from V and 1 base from J, with 7 bases between. The CDR3 consists of 14 residues. The CDR3 reads CASSLRTSNQPQHF. The DNA for the CDR3 is TGTGCCAGCAGCTTGAGGACGAGCAATCAGCCCCAGCATTTT.

The chain joins TRBV24-1 to TRBJ2-1; weak D call: TRBD1 (5 bases). V lost 4 bases to trimming and J lost 10 bases, with 10 bases between them. Germline values: CDR1 KGHDR, CDR2 SFDVKD. The CDR3 length is 12 residues. CDR3 DNA: TGTGCCACCAGTGAGTTCAGGGTAGAGCAGTTCTTC. Translating gives CATSEFRVEQFF.

As for this clonotype: A single base separates this from a much larger clone, so it may be a read error. The chain carries TRBV19 and TRBJ1-1, with D hard to call. This CDR3 spans 15 amino acids. Looked up from germline, CDR1 is LNHDA and CDR2 is SQIVND (reference sequence). V lost 8 bases and J 7 bases, leaving 23 bases between the germline ends. The CDR3 sequence is CASSSRYSSLFEAFF. The CDR3 bases are TGTGCCAGTTCTTCCCGGTACAGCTCTTTATTTGAAGCTTTCTTT. Supplemented by reference TRBV19 and TRBJ1-1, the full variable domain reads DGGITQSPKYLFRKEGQNVTLSCEQNLNHDAMYWYRQDPGQGLRLIYYSQIVNDFQKGDIAEGYSVSREKKESFPLTVTSAQKNPTAFYLCASSSRYSSLFEAFFGQGTRLTVV.

CDR3 residues: CASISRGRKFTEAFF. The CDR3 DNA follows: TGTGCCAGCATTTCCAGAGGGCGGAAATTCACTGAAGCTTTCTTT. J is TRBJ1-1 and V is TRBV28; D is ambiguous. The germline gives CDR1 MDHEN, CDR2 SYDVKM. The germline V and J ends were trimmed by 7 bases and 4 bases, with 19 bases remaining between them. The CDR3 is made up of 15 amino acids.

Worth noting for this clonotype: This sequence may be a read error, since a much larger clone differs from it by one base. The chain carries TRBV7-2 and TRBJ1-1; D is unresolved. CDR3 length: 14 amino acids. Per the germline V gene, CDR1 is SGHTA and CDR2 is FQGNSA. The CDR3 bases are TGTGCCAGCAGCCCGCGACGGAAGAACACTGAAGCTCTCTTT. It is translated as CASSPRRKNTEALF.

As regards this clonotype: Germline and junction disagree at one end, which may indicate a read error. The rearrangement joins TRBV6-2 or TRBV6-3 to TRBJ1-1; a possible D gene is TRBD1 (5 bases). This CDR3 is 14 amino acids long. Germline loops: CDR1 MNHEY, CDR2 SVGEGT. The chain's CDR3 is CASNQQGPNAEAFF. The CDR3 DNA reads as TGTGCCAGCAACCAGCAGGGCCCGAACGCTGAAGCTTTCTTT.

This chain joins TRBV7-2 and TRBJ2-7, with a possible D match to TRBD2 (6 bases). This CDR3 is 19 amino acids long. V shed 8 bases and J shed 4 bases, with 33 bases lying between them. Germline V gene data show CDR1 as SGHTA and CDR2 as FQGNSA. The CDR3: CASSPPPGLRTGVLYEQYF. The CDR3 region has the DNA TGTGCCAGCTCACCACCGCCTGGTCTCAGGACGGGGGTTTTGTACGAGCAGTACTTC.

This clonotype was detected ten times or more. The J gene is TRBJ1-4, the V gene TRBV5-8; D is ambiguous. Trimming shortened V by 0 bases and J by 8 bases, and 11 bases separated the two germline ends. Germline CDR1 and CDR2: SGHTS and YDEGEE. The CDR3 loop spans 14 amino acids. CDR3 bases: TGTGCCAGCAGCTTGGGGGTAGGAGAGGAAAAACTGTTTTTT. Translation: CASSLGVGEEKLFF.

This clonotype was detected only a few times. The V gene is TRBV6-5, the J gene TRBJ1-4; the match to TRBD1 covers 7 bases. V gave up 0 bases and J gave up 6 bases; unmatched junction bases: 1. Germline V gene lookup returns CDR1 MNHEY and CDR2 SVGAGI. The CDR3 has 14 residues. The CDR3 region has the DNA TGTGCCAGCAGTTACTCGGGGACAGATGAAAAACTGTTTTTT. Amino acids: CASSYSGTDEKLFF.

V usage is TRBV2 and J usage is TRBJ2-5; maybe TRBD1 (6 bases). This CDR3 contains 12 residues. Trimming stripped 6 bases from V and 9 bases from J, with 14 bases between. Germline CDR1 SNHLY, CDR2 FYNNEI. CDR3 sequence (DNA): TGTGCCAGCAGCCCCAGGGGATCGGCCCAGTACTTC. Protein: CASSPRGSAQYF.